Listed below are T cell receptor beta chains from one sample, sequenced in a study of regulatory T cells in long-lasting Graves disease. TCRdb passed the multiplex PCR reads through MiXCR, listing each CDR3 protein once. This repertoire shows approximately 400,000 distinct CDR3 sequences, about 14% found once; its top ten account for 22%. Sequencing used peripheral blood mononuclear cells (PBMCs), obtained at new diagnosis, from a patient treated with antithyroid drugs. These receptors originate from a female donor with Graves disease. The CDR3 runs from the conserved cysteine through the conserved F or W. D genes are given only for firm matches. Clone size is stated in some rows and not others, as once, few, many or a class when expanded.

>.|many|TRBV7-2|TRBJ1-4
TGTGCCAGCAGCCCCCGGCCCTCGGACACTAATGAAAAACTGTTTTTT
CASSPRPSDTNEKLFF
>TRBD1|many|TRBV12-3/TRBV12-4|TRBJ1-1
TGTGCCAGCAGTTTGTACGGCGGGACAGCGGCTGAAGCTTTCTTT
CASSLYGGTAAEAFF
>.|many|TRBV12-3/TRBV12-4|TRBJ2-1
TGTGCCAGCAGTTTACGCGGCATGATCAATGAGCAGTTCTTC
CASSLRGMINEQFF
>.|many|TRBV2|TRBJ2-7
TGTGCCAGCAGTGAAGCACTCCCAGGGGGGAGCTCCTACGAGCAGTACTTC
CASSEALPGGSSYEQYF
>TRBD1|many|TRBV12-3/TRBV12-4|TRBJ2-7
TGTGCCAGCAGCTTGAGGACAGGGTCGTACGAGCAGTACTTC
CASSLRTGSYEQYF
>.|many|TRBV20-1|TRBJ2-5
TGCAGTGCGAGCCGTTCGTACCAAGAGACCCAGTACTTC
CSASRSYQETQYF
>.|.|TRBV6-2/TRBV6-3|TRBJ2-1
TGTGCCAGCACCCCAGGGGCCTCTTCCTACAATGAGCAGTTCTTC
CASTPGASSYNEQFF
>TRBD1|many|TRBV11-2|TRBJ1-1
TGTGCCAGCAGCTTAGTGAGGGGCGGGACAGGGAACACTGAAGCTTTCTTT
CASSLVRGGTGNTEAFF
>TRBD2|many|TRBV5-1|TRBJ2-3
TGCGCCAGCAGCTTGGATAGCGGGGCCTTCACAGATACGCAGTATTTT
CASSLDSGAFTDTQYF
>.|.|TRBV10-1|TRBJ2-1
TGCGCCAGCAGCAACTTACCGGGACCGCGACAGTTCTTC
CASSNLPGPRQFF
>.|many|TRBV27|TRBJ2-2
TGTGCCAGCAGTTCAAACGCGAACACCGGGGAGCTGTTTTTT
CASSSNANTGELFF
>.|many|TRBV5-1|TRBJ1-4
TGCGCCAGCAGCCCGGAAACGAGAAGTAATGAAAAACTGTTTTTT
CASSPETRSNEKLFF
>.|.|TRBV5-1|TRBJ2-3
TGCGCCAGCAGCTTGGCTTCCGGAAACACAGATACGCAGTATTTT
CASSLASGNTDTQYF
>.|many|TRBV3-1|TRBJ2-5
TGTGCCAGCAGCCAAGTCGTTACCAATGGGGCAGAGACCCAGTACTTC
CASSQVVTNGAETQYF
>TRBD1|.|TRBV10-3|TRBJ1-5
TGTGCCATCAGTCAAGGATTTGACAGGGAGAGTAGCAATCAGCCCCAGCATTTT
CAISQGFDRESSNQPQHF
>.|many|TRBV29-1|TRBJ2-7
TGCAGCGTTGAGAGAGCGACTACTCAGAACTACGAGCAGTACTTC
CSVERATTQNYEQYF
>.|many|TRBV19|TRBJ2-1
TGTGCCAGCCTTCCAGGGTGGAACTCCTACAATGAGCAGTTCTTC
CASLPGWNSYNEQFF
>TRBD1|many|TRBV27|TRBJ1-2
TGTGCCAGCAGTTTAAGAGGGGGCGCCGATGGCTACACCTTC
CASSLRGGADGYTF
>TRBD2|many|TRBV6-2/TRBV6-3|TRBJ2-1
TGTGCCAGCAGAGATAGATGGAGCGGGAGAAATGGGGATGAGCAGTTCTTC
CASRDRWSGRNGDEQFF
>TRBD1|many|TRBV7-6|TRBJ2-7
TGTGCCAGCAGCTTAGCATTGGGACAGGGACTCTACGAGCAGTACTTC
CASSLALGQGLYEQYF
>.|few|TRBV15|TRBJ2-7
TGTGCCACCAGCACCCCTTTTACGGGTGAGCAGTACTTC
CATSTPFTGEQYF
>TRBD1|.|TRBV19|TRBJ1-1
TGTGCCAGTAGTACAAGACAGGGGATGAACACTGAAGCTTTCTTT
CASSTRQGMNTEAFF
>TRBD2|few|TRBV19|TRBJ2-1
TGTGCCAGTAGTATCTCTAGCGGGAGGTTTGAGCAGTCCTTC
CASSISSGRFEQSF
>TRBD2|many|TRBV12-3/TRBV12-4|TRBJ2-3
TGTGCCAGCAGTTTTTTAGCGGGAGGGGATACGCAGTATTTT
CASSFLAGGDTQYF
>TRBD2|many|TRBV20-1|TRBJ2-7
TGCAGTGCTAGAGATACTAGCGGGAGTTACGAGCAGTACTTC
CSARDTSGSYEQYF
>.|few|TRBV28|TRBJ1-2
TGTGCCAGCAGTTTATATCACCCGGGGCTCGATGGCTACACCTTC
CASSLYHPGLDGYTF
>.|.|TRBV27|TRBJ1-4
TGTGCCAGCAGTTTAAGGGTATTTGAAAAACTGTTTTTT
CASSLRVFEKLFF
>.|.|TRBV14|TRBJ2-3
TGTGCCAGCTCACCACCTTGGGAGAGTTTTCCCGCAGATACGCAGTATTTT
CASSPPWESFPADTQYF
>.|.|TRBV29-1|TRBJ2-1
TGCAGCGTTGAGAGGCGCCTCTCCCACAATGAGCAGTTCTTC
CSVERRLSHNEQFF
>.|many|TRBV2|TRBJ2-5
TGTGCCAGCAGTGAGGGGGCAGACCTAGAGACCCAGTACTTC
CASSEGADLETQYF
>.|many|TRBV12-5|TRBJ1-2
TGTGCTAGTGGTTTGCCAGGGGACTATGGCTACACCTTC
CASGLPGDYGYTF